Listed below are T cell receptor beta chains from one sample, sequenced in a study of T cell responses to AZD1222 COVID-19 vaccine. Sequencing used immunoSEQ multiplex PCR; TCRdb keeps in-frame clones, though not all of them. The sample shows 84,000 or so clones, 87% of them seen only once. The sample here was peripheral blood, taken on day 0 of AZD1222 vaccination. Every receptor here comes from an adult in good health. CDR3s include the opening cysteine and the closing phenylalanine or tryptophan. A D gene is named only where the DNA matches it firmly. Some rows have no size entry. The others give once, few or many, or a class for an expanded clone.

v_gene	d_gene	j_gene	abundance	CDR3aa	CDR3nt
TRBV21-1	-	TRBJ1-5	-	CASSKAWGRTGQPQHF	TGTGCCAGCAGCAAAGCGTGGGGCAGGACAGGTCAGCCCCAGCATTTT
TRBV5-1	-	TRBJ1-3	-	CASSLGLRTGVNTIYF	TGCGCCAGCAGCTTGGGGCTCCGCACCGGGGTAAACACCATATATTTT
TRBV3-1/TRBV3-2	-	TRBJ1-3	-	CATAAPWGNTIYF	TGTGCCACTGCAGCCCCTTGGGGAAACACCATATATTTT
TRBV7-3	TRBD1	TRBJ2-7	-	CASSLMAGTAYEQYF	TGTGCCAGCAGCTTAATGGCCGGGACAGCATACGAGCAGTACTTC
TRBV7-8	-	TRBJ2-7	-	CASSLGGGRLYEQYF	TGTGCCAGCAGCCTCGGTGGAGGGAGGCTCTACGAGCAGTACTTC
TRBV18	TRBD1	TRBJ1-5	-	CASSQGVEHQPQHF	TGTGCCAGCTCGCAGGGGGTAGAACATCAGCCCCAGCATTTT
TRBV6-5	-	TRBJ1-2	once	CASSYDRNYGYTF	TGTGCCAGCAGTTACGACAGGAACTATGGCTACACCTTC
TRBV5-1	TRBD1	TRBJ2-7	-	CASSWGQGDRHEQYF	TGCGCCAGCAGCTGGGGACAGGGAGATCGTCACGAGCAGTACTTC
TRBV7-9	-	TRBJ1-2	-	CASSQREEAVSTF	TGTGCCAGCAGCCAACGGGAGGAAGCCGTGAGCACCTTC
TRBV18	TRBD1	TRBJ1-2	-	CASSRPGQGKGYTF	TGTGCCAGCTCACGACCGGGACAGGGGAAAGGCTACACCTTC
TRBV27	-	TRBJ1-1	few	CASSFEAGPNTEAFF	TGTGCCAGCAGTTTTGAGGCGGGTCCGAACACTGAAGCTTTCTTT
TRBV2	TRBD2	TRBJ2-7	-	CASSEKAGGPYEQYF	TGTGCCAGCAGTGAAAAAGCGGGAGGGCCATACGAGCAGTACTTC
TRBV5-8	-	TRBJ2-7	-	CASSLGLYF	TGTGCCAGCAGCTTGGGTTTGTACTTC
TRBV25-1	-	TRBJ2-3	-	CASSQKDTQYF	TGTGCCAGCAGTCAGAAGGATACGCAGTATTTT
TRBV7-9	-	TRBJ1-1	-	CASREGAGTEAFF	TGTGCCAGCAGAGAGGGTGCGGGCACTGAAGCTTTCTTT
TRBV2	-	TRBJ1-6	few	CASSRDRNNSPLHF	TGTGCCAGCAGTAGAGACAGGAATAATTCACCCCTCCACTTT
TRBV27	-	TRBJ2-5	few	CASSPTMWEETQYF	TGTGCCAGCAGCCCGACAATGTGGGAGGAGACCCAGTACTTC
TRBV24-1	-	TRBJ2-1	few	CATSDDNEQFF	TGTGCCACCAGTGATGACAATGAGCAGTTCTTC
TRBV11-2	-	TRBJ1-3	few	CASSLDIANTIYF	TGTGCCAGCAGCTTAGATATCGCGAACACCATATATTTT
TRBV2	-	TRBJ1-2	-	CATIEEVSNYGYTF	TGTGCCACTATAGAGGAGGTCTCTAACTATGGCTACACCTTC
TRBV29-1	-	TRBJ1-2	-	CSVEISGRSYGYTF	TGCAGCGTTGAAATAAGTGGGAGGAGCTATGGCTACACCTTC
TRBV9	-	TRBJ1-1	few	CASSASPGIGTEAFF	TGTGCCAGCAGCGCTTCCCCAGGGATTGGCACTGAAGCTTTCTTT
TRBV18	-	TRBJ1-1	-	CASSPRGLNTEAFF	TGTGCCAGCTCACCACGGGGGTTAAACACTGAAGCTTTCTTT
TRBV7-9	-	TRBJ2-1	-	CASSLAASSYNEQFF	TGTGCCAGCAGCTTAGCGGCTAGCAGCTACAATGAGCAGTTCTTC
TRBV11-2	-	TRBJ1-1	-	CASSSGSNTEAFF	TGTGCCAGCAGCTCCGGATCAAACACTGAAGCTTTCTTT
TRBV14	TRBD1	TRBJ1-1	-	CASSEQQGTGAFF	TGTGCCAGCAGCGAACAACAGGGGACGGGGGCTTTCTTT
TRBV9	-	TRBJ1-2	-	CASSGREVATGYTF	TGTGCCAGCAGCGGGCGAGAGGTGGCAACCGGCTACACCTTC
TRBV10-2	-	TRBJ1-5	-	CASRDSRNQPQHF	TGCGCCAGCAGGGACAGCCGTAATCAGCCCCAGCATTTT
TRBV23-1	-	TRBJ1-1	-	CASSQKANTEAFF	TGCGCCAGCAGTCAAAAGGCGAACACTGAAGCTTTCTTT
TRBV6-5	-	TRBJ2-2	few	CASSYASNLYGELFF	TGTGCCAGCAGTTACGCTAGCAACCTCTACGGGGAGCTGTTTTTT
TRBV7-8	-	TRBJ2-5	once	CASSLFVVTGTQYF	TGTGCCAGCAGCTTATTTGTGGTCACAGGGACCCAGTACTTC
TRBV19	TRBD2	TRBJ2-1	-	CASSIWTSRNEQFF	TGTGCCAGTAGTATCTGGACTAGCAGGAATGAGCAGTTCTTC
TRBV4-1	TRBD1	TRBJ1-3	once	CASSQAEQGPSGNTIYF	TGCGCCAGCAGCCAAGCCGAACAGGGGCCGTCTGGAAACACCATATATTTT
TRBV27	-	TRBJ2-7	-	CASSRLKTGFYEQYF	TGTGCCAGCAGTCGTCTAAAGACAGGATTCTACGAGCAGTACTTC
TRBV5-3	-	TRBJ1-5	once	CARSLSTGIHNQPQHF	TGTGCCAGAAGCCTATCAACCGGGATCCATAATCAGCCCCAGCATTTT
TRBV12-5	-	TRBJ1-1	-	CASGYVGRNTEAFF	TGTGCTAGTGGTTATGTTGGAAGGAACACTGAAGCTTTCTTT
TRBV5-1	TRBD2	TRBJ2-3	-	CASSTLAGGFFVGRDTQYF	TGCGCCAGCAGCACTCTAGCGGGGGGATTTTTTGTTGGTCGGGATACGCAGTATTTT
TRBV20-1	-	TRBJ2-7	-	CSASKIYEQYF	TGCAGTGCTTCCAAGATCTACGAGCAGTACTTC
TRBV6-6	-	TRBJ1-5	-	CASSYWQDFNQPQHF	TGTGCCAGCAGTTATTGGCAGGACTTCAATCAGCCCCAGCATTTT
TRBV29-1	-	TRBJ1-2	-	CSVVRLANYGYTF	TGCAGCGTTGTTCGATTGGCTAACTATGGCTACACCTTC
TRBV6-5	TRBD1	TRBJ1-1	-	CASSRGQARYTEAFF	TGTGCCAGCAGCCGCGGACAGGCGCGGTACACTGAAGCTTTCTTT
TRBV19	-	TRBJ1-2	-	CASSIAMVSYGYTF	TGTGCCAGTAGTATAGCCATGGTAAGCTATGGCTACACCTTC
TRBV7-2	TRBD1	TRBJ2-5	-	CASSLARTGRETQYF	TGTGCCAGCAGCTTAGCCCGGACAGGGAGGGAGACCCAGTACTTC
TRBV7-3	-	TRBJ2-1	-	CASSNDGYNEQFF	TGTGCCAGCAGCAACGACGGATACAATGAGCAGTTCTTC
TRBV25-1	TRBD1	TRBJ2-4	-	CASSGQGTGIQYF	TGTGCCAGCAGTGGACAGGGAACCGGCATTCAGTACTTC
TRBV5-1	-	TRBJ1-4	once	CASSLGREGEKLFF	TGCGCCAGCAGCTTGGGTAGGGAAGGTGAAAAACTGTTTTTT
TRBV7-2	TRBD2	TRBJ2-4	-	CASSPGGAQAKNIQYF	TGTGCCAGCAGCCCGGGGGGGGCGCAGGCAAAAAACATTCAGTACTTC
TRBV29-1	TRBD2	TRBJ2-7	-	CSGIPSGSPAYEQYF	TGCAGCGGTATACCGAGCGGGAGCCCAGCCTACGAGCAGTACTTC
TRBV29-1	-	TRBJ2-7	-	CSVAYNYEQYF	TGCAGCGTTGCGTACAACTACGAGCAGTACTTC
TRBV14	-	TRBJ2-1	-	CASSYYNEQFF	TGTGCCAGCAGCTACTACAATGAGCAGTTCTTC
TRBV4-2	TRBD1	TRBJ2-3	-	CASSLGPRDRGSDTQYF	TGTGCCAGCAGCCTCGGGCCCCGGGACAGGGGCTCAGATACGCAGTATTTT
TRBV12-3/TRBV12-4	-	TRBJ2-5	once	CASSLVQETQYF	TGTGCCAGCAGTTTAGTCCAAGAGACCCAGTACTTC
TRBV24-1	TRBD2	TRBJ2-1	-	CATSDPSSGRRYEQFF	TGTGCCACCAGTGATCCCTCTAGCGGGAGAAGGTATGAGCAGTTCTTC
TRBV7-8	TRBD1	TRBJ1-2	-	CASSLAQDRIYGYTF	TGTGCCAGCAGCTTAGCGCAGGACAGGATCTATGGCTACACCTTC
TRBV10-3	TRBD2	TRBJ2-1	-	CATSAGGLSSYNEQFF	TGTGCCACTTCTGCGGGGGGACTGAGCTCCTACAATGAGCAGTTCTTC
TRBV11-2	-	TRBJ1-6	-	CASSLDSTGRSQPLHF	TGTGCCAGCAGCTTAGATTCGACAGGCAGGTCACAACCCCTCCACTTT
TRBV18	-	TRBJ2-1	-	CASSPPSARSYNEQFF	TGTGCCAGCTCACCACCCTCGGCCCGATCCTACAATGAGCAGTTCTTC
TRBV3-1/TRBV3-2	-	TRBJ2-5	-	CASNQRSRGRHQETQYF	TGTGCCAGCAACCAAAGATCGAGGGGGAGGCACCAAGAGACCCAGTACTTC